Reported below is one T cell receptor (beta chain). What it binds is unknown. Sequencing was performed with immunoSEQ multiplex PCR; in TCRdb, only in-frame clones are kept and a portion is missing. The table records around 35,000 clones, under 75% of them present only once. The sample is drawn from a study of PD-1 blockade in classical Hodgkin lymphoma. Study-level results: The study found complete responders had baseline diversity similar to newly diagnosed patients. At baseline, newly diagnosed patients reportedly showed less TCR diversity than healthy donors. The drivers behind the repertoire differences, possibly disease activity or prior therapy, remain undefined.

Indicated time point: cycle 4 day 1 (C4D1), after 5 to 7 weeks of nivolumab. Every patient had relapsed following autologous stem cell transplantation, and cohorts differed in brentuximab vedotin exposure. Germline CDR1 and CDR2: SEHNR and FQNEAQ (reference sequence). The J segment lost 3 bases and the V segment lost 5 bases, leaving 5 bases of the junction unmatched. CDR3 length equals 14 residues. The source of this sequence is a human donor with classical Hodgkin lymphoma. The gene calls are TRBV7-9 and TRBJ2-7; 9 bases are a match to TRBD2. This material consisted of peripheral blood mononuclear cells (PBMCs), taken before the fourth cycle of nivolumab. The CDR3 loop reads CASSPPAGGYEQYF. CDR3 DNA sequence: TGTGCCAGCAGCCCCCCAGCGGGAGGCTACGAGCAGTACTTC.